One sample yielded the 27 T cell receptor beta chains listed below, sequenced in a study of cytomegalovirus exposure and HLA in healthy donors. The PCR ran on 60 Vbeta and 13 Jbeta primers. Sequencing used immunoSEQ multiplex PCR; TCRdb keeps in-frame clones, though not all of them. The sample carries around 90,000 clones, less than 70% recorded once. Sequences were obtained from PBMCs. These receptors were obtained from a human donor in good health.

A few counts support this clone. The rearrangement joins TRBV28 to TRBJ2-2, with 9 bases that match TRBD1. The V gene end was trimmed by 3 bases and the J gene end by 6 bases; junction bases not matched to a gene: 2. From germline, CDR1 is MDHEN and CDR2 SYDVKM. The CDR3 is made up of 14 amino acids. CDR3 in amino acids: CASSLTGGSGELFF. Written as DNA, the CDR3 is TGTGCCAGCAGTTTGACAGGGGGTTCCGGGGAGCTGTTTTTT.

The chain couples TRBV6-1 to TRBJ1-6, with D maybe TRBD1 (6 bases). The CDR3 covers 14 residues. Between the trimmed V and J ends, which lost 3 bases and 7 bases, there was a span of 10 bases. Per the germline V gene, CDR1 is MNHNS and CDR2 is SASEGT. The CDR3 reads CASSDRTENSPLHF. The CDR3 bases are TGTGCCAGCAGTGATAGGACAGAAAATTCACCCCTCCACTTT.

This chain uses TRBV11-2 with TRBJ2-7, with D maybe TRBD2 (6 bases). CDR3 size: 16 residues. Looked up from germline, CDR1 is SGHAT and CDR2 is FQNNGV. Deletions cut 2 bases from V and 1 base from J, with 15 bases between. The CDR3 is CASSLKVGRDSYEQYF. CDR3 sequence (DNA): TGTGCCAGCAGCTTAAAGGTAGGGCGGGATTCCTACGAGCAGTACTTC.

This clone has only one observation. The chain links TRBV27 to TRBJ2-3; maybe TRBD1 (7 bases). The V end lost 7 bases, the J end lost 6 bases, and 11 bases lay between the germline ends. CDR1 and CDR2 (germline): MNHEY, SMNVEV (reference sequence). This CDR3 has 12 residues. The CDR3 DNA is TGTGCCAGCACCTCAGGGGGGGATACGCAGTATTTT. The encoded protein is CASTSGGDTQYF.

This clone showed up just once. The genes are TRBV10-3 and TRBJ1-1, with 9 bases fitting TRBD1. The CDR3 consists of 13 residues. The germline V gene has CDR1 ENHRY and CDR2 SYGVKD. After removal of 6 bases from V and 4 bases from J, the junction contained 3 bases not matched to a gene. CDR3 nucleotides: TGTGCCATCAGGAGACAGGGGGGCACTGAAGCTTTCTTT. As protein: CAIRRQGGTEAFF.

V usage is TRBV5-4 and J usage is TRBJ1-2; no firm D call. The germline CDR1 and CDR2 sequences are SGHNT and YYREEE (reference sequence). This CDR3 region has 12 residues. With 2 bases removed from V and 4 bases from J, the gap between germline ends came to 6 bases. CDR3 nucleotides: TGTGCCAGCAGCTTCGAGGGCTATGGCTACACCTTC. Translating gives CASSFEGYGYTF.

On this clone: Other DNA sequences in the sample encode the same CDR3. The chain couples TRBV29-1 to TRBJ1-6; the D gene is possibly TRBD1 (6 bases). The CDR3 runs 12 residues. Per germline, CDR1 SQVTM and CDR2 ANQGSEA. V lost 8 bases and J 4 bases, leaving 9 bases between the germline ends. The CDR3 is CSRGQYNSPLHF. CDR3 sequence (DNA): TGCAGCCGAGGACAGTATAATTCACCCCTCCACTTT.

This chain connects TRBV5-4 to TRBJ2-3; the match to TRBD1 covers 10 bases. CDR1 is SGHNT and CDR2 is YYREEE in the germline V gene (reference sequence). The CDR3 is 17 amino acids. V was pared by 1 base and J by 2 bases, with 7 bases of the junction left unmatched. In DNA, the CDR3 is TGTGCCAGCAGCTTGACGGGGACAGGGGCCGACACAGATACGCAGTATTTT. This translates into CASSLTGTGADTDTQYF.

V gene TRBV9 combines with J gene TRBJ2-7, with 12 bases aligning to TRBD1. This CDR3 comprises 17 residues. The germline CDR1 and CDR2 sequences are SGDLS and YYNGEE. V shed 2 bases, J shed 2 bases, and the junction held 8 bases outside the gene matches. The CDR3 protein is CASSVGTGTGGPYEQYF. CDR3 nucleotide sequence: TGTGCCAGCAGCGTTGGAACCGGGACAGGGGGCCCCTACGAGCAGTACTTC.

The V gene is TRBV10-3, the J gene TRBJ1-1; the match to TRBD1 covers 8 bases. Trimming at V came to 3 bases and at J to 4 bases, leaving 10 bases not matched to a gene. This CDR3 has 16 amino acids. Per germline, CDR1 ENHRY and CDR2 SYGVKD. CDR3 coding DNA: TGTGCCATCAGTGAAAGGGGGTTTACAGGGGGCACTGAAGCTTTCTTT. Its translation: CAISERGFTGGTEAFF.

This clone was counted a single time. The chain combines TRBV28 with TRBJ1-2; D uncertain. Trimming removed 8 bases from V and 0 bases from J, with 4 bases in between. Germline-derived CDR1 and CDR2 are MDHEN and SYDVKM. This CDR3 is built from 11 residues. This CDR3 reads CASSSNYGYTF. The CDR3 coding sequence is TGTGCCAGCTCGTCTAACTATGGCTACACCTTC.

This clone occurred a few times. The chain links TRBV7-9 to TRBJ1-5, with TRBD1 identical over 8 bases. The trim removed 5 bases at V and 1 base at J, leaving 7 bases unmatched. Looked up from germline, CDR1 is SEHNR and CDR2 is FQNEAQ (reference sequence). The CDR3 is 16 residues long. The CDR3 reads CASSVQGAGSNQPQHF. CDR3 nucleotides: TGTGCCAGCAGCGTTCAGGGGGCGGGCAGCAATCAGCCCCAGCATTTT. Full variable domain (missing parts from reference TRBV7-9 and TRBJ1-5): DTGVSQNPRHKITKRGQNVTFRCDPISEHNRLYWYRQTLGQGPEFLTYFQNEAQLEKSRLLSDRFSAERPKGSFSTLEIQRTEQGDSAMYLCASSVQGAGSNQPQHFGDGTRLSIL.

The J gene is TRBJ2-3, the V gene TRBV2; a possible D gene is TRBD2 (5 bases). The ends were cut back, 6 bases at V and 3 bases at J, with 13 bases in the middle. Looked up from germline, CDR1 is SNHLY and CDR2 is FYNNEI. The CDR3 runs to 14 residues. CDR3 amino acids: CASSLARRTDTQYF. CDR3 sequence (DNA): TGTGCCAGCAGCCTAGCTCGGAGGACAGATACGCAGTATTTT.

The J gene is TRBJ1-1, the V gene TRBV4-3, with D possibly being TRBD1 (5 bases). Trimming cost V 1 base and J 2 bases, with 11 bases left between them. The CDR3 contains 15 residues. Germline CDR1 reads LGHNA; CDR2 reads YSLEER. The CDR3 here is CASSQVDRPNTEAFF. The CDR3 bases are TGCGCCAGCAGCCAAGTCGACAGACCTAACACTGAAGCTTTCTTT.

The chain uses TRBV5-8 and TRBJ2-1, with D possibly matching TRBD2 (5 bases). The CDR3 length is 15 residues. In germline, CDR1 is SGHTS, CDR2 YDEGEE. Deletions cut 4 bases from V and 0 bases from J, with 11 bases between. CDR3 loop: CASSRGLDSYNEQFF. The CDR3 DNA is TGTGCCAGCAGCAGAGGGCTAGACTCCTACAATGAGCAGTTCTTC.

The V call is TRBV23-1, the J call TRBJ1-2; weak D call: TRBD1 (6 bases). Being an ORF, TRBV23-1 has a function that is uncertain. Trimming stripped 1 base from V and 6 bases from J, with 18 bases between. This CDR3 region has 16 residues. The CDR3 DNA reads as TGCGCCAGCAGTCAATTCCCCCCTACAGGGAACGATGGCTACACCTTC. It codes for CASSQFPPTGNDGYTF.

This clone was counted only a few times. The rearrangement links TRBV7-9 to TRBJ1-3; 7 positions agree with TRBD1. From germline, CDR1 is SEHNR and CDR2 FQNEAQ (reference sequence). Trimming removed 4 bases from V and 0 bases from J; junction bases left unmatched: 3. The CDR3 length is 15 residues. CDR3 sequence (DNA): TGTGCCAGCAGCTCGACAGGGAGCTCTGGAAACACCATATATTTT. Amino acids: CASSSTGSSGNTIYF.

This clone was counted only a few times. V is TRBV5-6 and J is TRBJ2-5, with 9 bases identical to TRBD2. The J segment lost 5 bases and the V segment lost 4 bases, leaving 12 bases of the junction unmatched. The germline V gene encodes CDR1 SGHDT and CDR2 YYEEEE. The CDR3 is 16 amino acids. CDR3 DNA sequence: TGTGCCAGCAGCCCGAGACTAGCGGCTATCGGGGAGACCCAGTACTTC. Translation gives CASSPRLAAIGETQYF.

This clone has more than one count but fewer than ten. The V and J genes are TRBV6-5 and TRBJ2-7; 8 nucleotides match TRBD1. J lost 5 bases, V lost 6 bases, and 9 bases had no gene match. Per germline, CDR1 MNHEY and CDR2 SVGAGI. CDR3 length: 14 residues. The CDR3 sequence: CASRNGQGTHEQYF. The CDR3 region has the DNA TGTGCCAGCAGAAACGGACAGGGTACCCACGAGCAGTACTTC.

This rearrangement joins TRBV9 to TRBJ1-4; tentative D call: TRBD1 (5 bases). V was trimmed by 3 bases and J by 6 bases, leaving 15 bases between them. The germline CDR1 and CDR2 sequences are SGDLS and YYNGEE. The CDR3 extends over 15 amino acids. CDR3 in DNA: TGTGCCAGCAGCGCCGCGGAGGGGCGGCATGAAAAACTGTTTTTT. It codes for CASSAAEGRHEKLFF.

This chain connects TRBV7-2 to TRBJ2-7; perhaps TRBD2 as D (7 bases). V shed 5 bases and J shed 4 bases, with 18 bases lying between them. The germline gives CDR1 SGHTA, CDR2 FQGNSA. The CDR3 sequence is 15 residues long. The CDR3 coding sequence is TGTGCCAGCAGCAGGGGTGGGGGGGGCCCTTACGAGCAGTACTTC. It specifies CASSRGGGGPYEQYF. The whole variable domain, filled in from reference TRBV7-2 and TRBJ2-7, reads GAGVSQSPSNKVTEKGKDVELRCDPISGHTALYWYRQSLGQGLEFLIYFQGNSAPDKSGLPSDRFSAERTGGSVSTLTIQRTQQEDSAVYLCASSRGGGGPYEQYFGPGTRLTVT.

V gene TRBV7-9 combines with J gene TRBJ1-6, with 9 bases aligning to TRBD1. Germline trimming cut 5 bases from V and 6 bases from J; bases unmatched to any gene: 5. From germline, CDR1 is SEHNR and CDR2 FQNEAQ (reference sequence). This CDR3 is built from 15 residues. CDR3 sequence (DNA): TGTGCCAGCAGCGGCGAGACAGGGGGTAATTCACCCCTCCACTTT. As protein: CASSGETGGNSPLHF.

This clone showed up just a few times. The CDR3 here is CASSIQGGGFNQPQHF. The CDR3 region has the DNA TGTGCCAGTAGTATCCAGGGGGGTGGCTTCAATCAGCCCCAGCATTTT. This rearrangement joins TRBV19 to TRBJ1-5; TRBD1 aligns across 7 bases. Germline assignment: CDR1 LNHDA and CDR2 SQIVND (reference sequence). With 3 bases clipped from V and 3 bases from J, the junction kept 8 bases outside the gene matches. CDR3 length: 16 residues. Full variable domain (rest looked up from reference TRBV19 and TRBJ1-5): DGGITQSPKYLFRKEGQNVTLSCEQNLNHDAMYWYRQDPGQGLRLIYYSQIVNDFQKGDIAEGYSVSREKKESFPLTVTSAQKNPTAFYLCASSIQGGGFNQPQHFGDGTRLSIL.

The chain has TRBV19 and TRBJ1-4; 8 bases are shared with TRBD1. The germline CDR1 and CDR2 sequences are LNHDA and SQIVND (reference sequence). CDR3 length: 15 residues. The junction had 10 bases not matched to a gene; V was cut back by 2 bases and J by 11 bases. The CDR3 is CASSIIGTGQGKLFF. CDR3 bases: TGTGCCAGTAGTATAATCGGGACAGGCCAAGGGAAACTGTTTTTT.

The V call is TRBV5-4, the J call TRBJ2-1, with 12 bases aligning to TRBD2. V was clipped by 0 bases and J by 10 bases; unmatched bases: 5. CDR3 size: 15 residues. CDR1 is SGHNT and CDR2 is YYREEE in the germline V gene (reference sequence). The CDR3 spells CASSLELAGGHEQFF. CDR3 bases: TGTGCCAGCAGCTTGGAACTAGCGGGGGGACACGAGCAGTTCTTC.

The CDR3 DNA reads as TGTGCCAGCAGCGTAGCTAGCGGGGGGGCCGGGGAGCTGTTTTTT. Translating it yields CASSVASGGAGELFF. This chain joins TRBV9 and TRBJ2-2; 12 bases fit TRBD2. V gave up 0 bases and J gave up 6 bases; unmatched junction bases: 0. Germline V lookup: CDR1 SGDLS, CDR2 YYNGEE. The CDR3 has 15 amino acids.

V usage is TRBV5-1 and J usage is TRBJ2-7; a possible D gene is TRBD2 (5 bases). Germline assignment: CDR1 SGHRS and CDR2 YFSETQ. V was cut by 3 bases and J by 4 bases, with 11 bases left in between. This CDR3 contains 13 residues. The chain's CDR3 is CASSSPGRYEQYF. In nucleotides, the CDR3 is TGCGCCAGCAGCTCGCCGGGGAGATACGAGCAGTACTTC.